The 18 T cell receptor beta chains listed next were all sequenced from one sample in a study of shared clonotypes between healthy human individuals. This table comes from immunoSEQ multiplex PCR, and its TCRdb copy is limited to in-frame clones, with some not included. The table includes approximately 980,000 clones, 76% detected once. Sample: memory CD4+ T cells sorted from blood. Specified subset: CD45RA-negative fraction. The receptors come from a man between 18 and 29 years old in good health.

The chain joins TRBV2 to TRBJ1-6; D not certain. V lost 7 bases and J 7 bases, leaving 8 bases between the germline ends. CDR3 length: 12 residues. Germline CDR1 SNHLY, CDR2 FYNNEI. The CDR3 DNA sequence: TGTGCCAGCAATCCGGGGAATTCACCCCTCCACTTT. Translation gives CASNPGNSPLHF.

The chain links TRBV9 to TRBJ1-6; D is undetermined. The CDR3 runs to 15 residues. Germline assignment: CDR1 SGDLS and CDR2 YYNGEE. With 3 bases removed from V and 7 bases from J, the gap between germline ends came to 14 bases. The CDR3 reads CASSGTETKNSPLHF. CDR3 sequence (DNA): TGTGCCAGCAGCGGGACCGAGACGAAAAATTCACCCCTCCACTTT.

The chain joins TRBV28 to TRBJ1-2; 12 nucleotides align to TRBD1. The CDR3 sequence is 15 residues long. Losses at the gene ends were 5 bases for V and 4 bases for J; bases not matched to a gene: 5. Germline V gene data show CDR1 as MDHEN and CDR2 as SYDVKM. DNA of the CDR3: TGTGCCAGCAGTCGCGGGACAGGGGGCGTCTATGGCTACACCTTC. This translates into CASSRGTGGVYGYTF.

The V call is TRBV4-3, the J call TRBJ1-6, with D possibly matching TRBD1 (5 bases). The ends were cut back, 8 bases at V and 7 bases at J, with 18 bases in the middle. Per the germline V gene, CDR1 is LGHNA and CDR2 is YSLEER. There are 15 residues in the CDR3. In nucleotides, the CDR3 is TGCGCCAGCCGCACAGTTCTCGGGGGAAATTCACCCCTCCACTTT. Its protein product is CASRTVLGGNSPLHF.

V and J are TRBV10-3 and TRBJ2-2, with 11 bases fitting TRBD2. The CDR3 runs to 17 residues. Germline values: CDR1 ENHRY, CDR2 SYGVKD. Unmatched junction bases numbered 10, after V lost 4 bases and J lost 6 bases. The CDR3 protein is CAISGSPLAGGAGELFF. The CDR3 region has the DNA TGTGCCATCAGTGGGAGTCCCCTAGCGGGAGGTGCCGGGGAGCTGTTTTTT.

The chain employs TRBV5-1 and TRBJ2-2; D gene ambiguous. The CDR3 runs to 14 residues. V lost 5 bases to trimming and J lost 1 base, with 9 bases between them. CDR1 is SGHRS, CDR2 YFSETQ, per germline. In nucleotides, the CDR3 is TGCGCCAGCAGGCTCTCGGGGAACACCGGGGAGCTGTTTTTT. Amino acid sequence: CASRLSGNTGELFF.

V is TRBV30 and J is TRBJ1-1; D remains ambiguous. In germline, CDR1 is GTSNPN, CDR2 SVGIG (reference sequence). V lost 0 bases and J 6 bases, leaving 17 bases between the germline ends. The CDR3 length is 15 residues. CDR3 residues: CAWSVSRRGIAEAFF. The CDR3 bases are TGTGCCTGGAGTGTATCACGTCGGGGTATCGCTGAAGCTTTCTTT.

V is TRBV6-5 and J is TRBJ1-2; 7 positions match TRBD1. Germline V gene lookup returns CDR1 MNHEY and CDR2 SVGAGI. V lost 8 bases to trimming and J lost 5 bases; unmatched junction nucleotides: 11. The CDR3 is 14 amino acids. CDR3 coding DNA: TGTGCCAGCGCGACAGGGAGGGTTGGGTATGGCTACACCTTC. It translates to CASATGRVGYGYTF.

The chain links TRBV20-1 to TRBJ2-7; no definite D call. The CDR3 covers 11 residues. The germline V and J ends were trimmed by 4 bases and 3 bases, with 7 bases remaining between them. In germline, CDR1 is DFQATT, CDR2 SNEGSKA (reference sequence). The CDR3 sequence: CSATENYEQYF. The DNA for the CDR3 is TGCAGTGCTACGGAAAACTACGAGCAGTACTTC.

The chain couples TRBV7-8 to TRBJ1-5; D perhaps matches TRBD1 (5 bases). The germline V gene encodes CDR1 SGHVS and CDR2 FQNEAQ. Trimming cost V 5 bases and J 3 bases, with 14 bases left between them. The CDR3 sequence is 15 residues long. This CDR3 is CASSLAVGTNQPQHF. The DNA of the CDR3 is TGTGCCAGCAGCCTGGCCGTAGGGACCAATCAGCCCCAGCATTTT.

This CDR3 reads CASSLLAGGQETQYF. CDR3 DNA: TGTGCCAGCAGCTTACTAGCGGGGGGGCAAGAGACCCAGTACTTC. The chain uses TRBV4-2 and TRBJ2-5, with 13 bases aligning to TRBD2. V lost 5 bases to trimming and J lost 2 bases; unmatched junction nucleotides: 2. Germline-derived CDR1 and CDR2 are LGHNA and YNFKEQ. There are 15 residues in the CDR3.

This clone has a single count. The rearrangement links TRBV6-5 to TRBJ2-2; a possible D gene is TRBD2 (6 bases). Trimming cost V 6 bases and J 4 bases, with 15 bases left between them. This CDR3 comprises 15 residues. Germline V CDR1 and CDR2: MNHEY, SVGAGI. The CDR3 DNA is TGTGCCAGCAGGGACTACTACAAATCCACCGGGGAGCTGTTTTTT. Its translation is CASRDYYKSTGELFF.

The rearrangement uses TRBV2 and TRBJ2-3; the match to TRBD2 covers 7 bases. Trimming took 5 bases from V and 2 from J; bases not matched to a gene: 4. CDR3 length equals 14 residues. In germline, CDR1 is SNHLY, CDR2 FYNNEI. The CDR3 is CASSRTRSTDTQYF. CDR3 DNA sequence: TGTGCCAGCAGTCGGACTAGGTCCACAGATACGCAGTATTTT.

The chain employs TRBV5-1 and TRBJ2-5, with D possibly being TRBD1 or TRBD2 (6 bases each). The germline gives CDR1 SGHRS, CDR2 YFSETQ. The CDR3 contains 14 residues. Trimming shortened V by 5 bases and J by 3 bases, and 14 bases separated the two germline ends. The CDR3 loop is CASRPWGAEETQYF. CDR3 in DNA: TGCGCCAGCAGACCCTGGGGGGCTGAAGAGACCCAGTACTTC.

V gene TRBV28 combines with J gene TRBJ1-5; D perhaps matches TRBD1 (6 bases). Germline CDR1 reads MDHEN; CDR2 reads SYDVKM. The CDR3 has 15 amino acids. Deletions cut 6 bases from V and 5 bases from J, with 17 bases between. This chain's CDR3 is CASSPGTSGDQPQHF. In DNA form, the CDR3 reads TGTGCCAGCAGCCCCGGGACATCAGGCGATCAGCCCCAGCATTTT.

The chain joins TRBV4-1 to TRBJ2-2; 11 bases match TRBD2. J gave up 6 bases and V 1 base, and 4 bases lay outside the gene matches. Germline V gene lookup returns CDR1 MGHRA and CDR2 YSYEKL. The CDR3 runs 16 residues. CDR3 sequence: CASSQVAGGQAGELFF. CDR3 nucleotide sequence: TGCGCCAGCAGCCAAGTAGCGGGGGGGCAAGCCGGGGAGCTGTTTTTT.

A remark on this clone: The same CDR3 arises from other DNA sequences in this sample as well. The rearrangement links TRBV7-9 to TRBJ2-2; D gene uncertain. Germline loops: CDR1 SEHNR, CDR2 FQNEAQ (reference sequence). V was trimmed by 1 base and J by 0 bases, leaving 3 bases between them. The CDR3 sequence is 14 residues long. CDR3 nucleotide sequence: TGTGCCAGCAGCTTAGACTCGAACACCGGGGAGCTGTTTTTT. It translates to CASSLDSNTGELFF.

The chain joins TRBV2 to TRBJ2-1; D perhaps matches TRBD1 (6 bases). The CDR3 extends over 13 amino acids. V lost 7 bases and J lost 4, with 11 bases in between. Germline CDR1 and CDR2: SNHLY and FYNNEI. This CDR3 reads CASIPDRYNEQFF. The DNA of the CDR3 is TGTGCCAGCATCCCGGACAGATACAATGAGCAGTTCTTC.